Reported below is one TCR beta chain. Its matching antigen is unknown. The data belong to a study of cytomegalovirus exposure and HLA in healthy donors. Study-level information: The 95 to 150 validation repertoires, a later analysis reported, used the same platform as the 666 first-cohort repertoires. Study-wide results and limits: In the 120 or so validation repertoires, 85% to 95% of cluster scores exceeded 0, per a later analysis. Researchers counted some 150 TCR beta chains as cytomegalovirus-associated.

The CDR3 covers 11 residues. Germline lookup yields CDR1 LNHDA and CDR2 SQIVND (reference sequence). V was cut by 9 bases and J by 7 bases, with 12 bases left in between. Libraries were prepared by immunoSEQ multiplex PCR; TCRdb keeps only in-frame clonotypes and omits some of them. The data contain about 140,000 clones, about nine tenths of them singletons. Separate from the roughly 700-subject first cohort was the approximately 120-subject validation cohort, to which the donors belonged. The sequencing input was PBMCs. The J gene is TRBJ1-2, the V gene TRBV19; unclear D gene. This TCR derives from a man aged 18 to 35 in good health and CMV-seropositive. DNA for the CDR3: TGTGCCAGCCGGGCCCGGGGTGGCTACACCTTC. Protein: CASRARGGYTF.